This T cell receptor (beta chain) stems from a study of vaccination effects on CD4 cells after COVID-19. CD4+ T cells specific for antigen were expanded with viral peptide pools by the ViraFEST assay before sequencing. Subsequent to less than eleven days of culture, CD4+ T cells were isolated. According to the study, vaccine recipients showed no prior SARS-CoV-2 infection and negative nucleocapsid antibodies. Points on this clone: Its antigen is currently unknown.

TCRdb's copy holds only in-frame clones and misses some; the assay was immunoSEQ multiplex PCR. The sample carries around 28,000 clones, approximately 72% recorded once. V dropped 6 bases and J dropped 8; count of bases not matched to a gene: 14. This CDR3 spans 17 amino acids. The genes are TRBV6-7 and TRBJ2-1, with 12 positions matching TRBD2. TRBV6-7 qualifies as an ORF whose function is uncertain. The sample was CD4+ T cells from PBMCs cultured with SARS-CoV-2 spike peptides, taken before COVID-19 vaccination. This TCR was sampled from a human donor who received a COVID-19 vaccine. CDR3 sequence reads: CASRPLRVASGGDEQFF. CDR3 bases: TGTGCCAGCAGGCCCTTACGGGTGGCTAGCGGGGGGGATGAGCAGTTCTTC.